These 12 T cell receptor beta chains were sequenced from one sample in a study of T cells in tuberculosis. The assay was immunoSEQ multiplex PCR, and TCRdb's table has in-frame clones only and misses some. The table lists 80,000 to 90,000 clones, under 95% of them singletons. Thawed, overnight-rested PBMC were stained with GMM-loaded CD1B tetramer, viability dye and anti-CD3, then sorted. The lipid loaded on the CD1B tetramers was C32 glucose monomycolate from Rhodococcus equi. Sequenced: CD1b-GMM tetramer-negative cells sorted from PBMCs. The receptors come from an adult woman with latent tuberculosis.

This rearrangement joins TRBV7-8 to TRBJ1-2; tentative D call: TRBD1 (6 bases). V dropped 1 base and J dropped 4 bases, with 13 bases sitting between them. This CDR3 region has 15 residues. Germline-derived CDR1 and CDR2 are SGHVS and FQNEAQ. The CDR3 nucleotides are TGTGCCAGCAGCTTAGTCGGGACAACGGCCTATGGCTACACCTTC. Residues: CASSLVGTTAYGYTF.

This chain connects TRBV28 to TRBJ1-1; D is perhaps TRBD1 (5 bases). Trimming removed 8 bases from V and 5 bases from J, with 12 bases in between. There are 12 residues in the CDR3. CDR1 and CDR2 from the germline V gene are MDHEN and SYDVKM. CDR3 bases: TGTGCCAGCGGACCCAGGGTTACTGAAGCTTTCTTT. Its translation is CASGPRVTEAFF.

This sequence joins TRBV30 and TRBJ1-1; D gene unclear. Germline V gene lookup returns CDR1 GTSNPN and CDR2 SVGIG (reference sequence). V lost 3 bases and J 1 base, leaving 9 bases between the germline ends. The CDR3 contains 13 residues. For the CDR3, the DNA is TGTGCCTGGAGGGGCGTAGGGAACACTGAAGCTTTCTTT. Residues: CAWRGVGNTEAFF.

The V gene is TRBV7-9, the J gene TRBJ2-5; D might be TRBD1 (6 bases). V was cut by 6 bases and J by 1 base, with 15 bases left in between. The CDR3 consists of 15 residues. Germline CDR1 reads SEHNR; CDR2 reads FQNEAQ (reference sequence). The CDR3 DNA sequence: TGTGCCAGCAGTTTACAAACAGGGACCCAAGAGACCCAGTACTTC. This sequence encodes CASSLQTGTQETQYF.

CDR3 DNA sequence: TGTGCCAGCAGCGTAGAGGCTAGCGGGGGAAAGTGGAATGAGCAGTTCTTC. Translation: CASSVEASGGKWNEQFF. The genes are TRBV9 and TRBJ2-1; 10 nucleotides line up with TRBD2. Germline assignment: CDR1 SGDLS and CDR2 YYNGEE. The trim removed 0 bases at V and 7 bases at J, leaving 10 bases unmatched. The CDR3 is made up of 17 amino acids.

The chain combines TRBV6-1 with TRBJ2-3; no clear D gene. Germline CDR1 and CDR2: MNHNS and SASEGT. V was pared by 0 bases and J by 3 bases, with 10 bases between. The CDR3 sequence is 15 residues long. The CDR3 sequence is CASSEASGPTDTQYF. CDR3 coding DNA: TGTGCCAGCAGTGAAGCTTCTGGCCCGACAGATACGCAGTATTTT.

J is TRBJ1-4 and V is TRBV27; 8 bases fit TRBD1. The trim removed 2 bases at V and 2 bases at J, leaving 10 bases unmatched. Germline CDR1 and CDR2: MNHEY and SMNVEV (reference sequence). The CDR3 covers 18 residues. The CDR3 sequence: CASSLNPTGVGTNEKLFF. The DNA for the CDR3 is TGTGCCAGCAGTTTAAATCCGACAGGGGTAGGCACTAATGAAAAACTGTTTTTT.

The genes are TRBV6-1 and TRBJ1-4, with unresolved D. The CDR3 totals 15 residues. From germline, CDR1 is MNHNS and CDR2 SASEGT. V lost 2 bases, J lost 3 bases, and 10 bases lay in between. The CDR3 is CASSEHGGPNEKLFF. CDR3 sequence (DNA): TGTGCCAGCAGTGAACATGGAGGTCCTAATGAAAAACTGTTTTTT.

The chain employs TRBV19 and TRBJ1-1, with 7 positions matching TRBD1. After removal of 3 bases from V and 2 bases from J, the junction contained 3 bases not matched to a gene. The CDR3 consists of 14 residues. Germline V gives CDR1 LNHDA, CDR2 SQIVND (reference sequence). The CDR3 DNA is TGTGCCAGTAGTATGAGGGACAGTAACACTGAAGCTTTCTTT. Amino acid sequence: CASSMRDSNTEAFF.

The chain recombines TRBV18 with TRBJ2-3; 7 nucleotides align to TRBD1. V gave up 3 bases and J gave up 1 base; unmatched junction bases: 4. The germline gives CDR1 KGHSH, CDR2 LQKENI. The CDR3 is 15 residues long. The CDR3 sequence: CASSPTGRRTDTQYF. Here the CDR3 DNA reads TGTGCCAGCTCACCGACAGGGCGCCGCACAGATACGCAGTATTTT. The variable domain in full, completed from reference TRBV18 and TRBJ2-3, reads NAGVMQNPRHLVRRRGQEARLRCSPMKGHSHVYWYRQLPEEGLKFMVYLQKENIIDESGMPKERFSAEFPKEGPSILRIQQVVRGDSAAYFCASSPTGRRTDTQYFGPGTRLTVL.

The chain recombines TRBV27 with TRBJ2-1; D is perhaps TRBD2 (6 bases). CDR3 length: 15 residues. Germline V gene sequence: CDR1 MNHEY, CDR2 SMNVEV (reference sequence). With 6 bases removed from V and 4 bases from J, the gap between germline ends came to 16 bases. CDR3 residues: CASSRSRGSYNEQFF. The CDR3 DNA is TGTGCCAGCAGCCGATCGCGGGGCTCATACAATGAGCAGTTCTTC.

The chain recombines TRBV29-1 with TRBJ1-4, with D possibly matching TRBD1 (6 bases). The V end was cut by 7 bases, the J end by 3 bases, with 12 bases between. Germline CDR1 is SQVTM and CDR2 is ANQGSEA. The CDR3 is made up of 13 amino acids. The CDR3 sequence is CSATGISNEKLFF. For the CDR3, the DNA is TGCAGCGCAACAGGGATATCTAATGAAAAACTGTTTTTT.